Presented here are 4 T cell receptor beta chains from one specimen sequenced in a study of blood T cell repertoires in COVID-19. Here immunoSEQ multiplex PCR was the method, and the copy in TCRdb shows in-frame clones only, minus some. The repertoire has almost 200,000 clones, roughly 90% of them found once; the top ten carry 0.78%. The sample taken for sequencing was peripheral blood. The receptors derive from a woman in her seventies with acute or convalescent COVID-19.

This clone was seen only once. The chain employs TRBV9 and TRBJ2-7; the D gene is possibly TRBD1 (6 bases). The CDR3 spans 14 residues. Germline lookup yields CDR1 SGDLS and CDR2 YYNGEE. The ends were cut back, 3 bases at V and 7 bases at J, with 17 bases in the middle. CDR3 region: CASSERDMFEEQYF. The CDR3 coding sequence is TGTGCCAGCAGCGAGAGGGACATGTTTGAGGAGCAGTACTTC.

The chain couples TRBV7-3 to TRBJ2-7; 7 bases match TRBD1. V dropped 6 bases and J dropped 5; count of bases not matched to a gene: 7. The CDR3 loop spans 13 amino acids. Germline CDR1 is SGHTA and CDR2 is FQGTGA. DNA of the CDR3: TGTGCCAGCAGTACAGGGGCGGTCCACGAGCAGTACTTC. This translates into CASSTGAVHEQYF.

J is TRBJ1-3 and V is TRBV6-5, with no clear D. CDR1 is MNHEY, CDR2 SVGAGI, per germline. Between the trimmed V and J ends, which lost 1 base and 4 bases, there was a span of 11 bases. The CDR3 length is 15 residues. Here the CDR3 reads CASSYLGPGGNTIYF. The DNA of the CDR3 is TGTGCCAGCAGTTACTTAGGGCCGGGAGGAAACACCATATATTTT.

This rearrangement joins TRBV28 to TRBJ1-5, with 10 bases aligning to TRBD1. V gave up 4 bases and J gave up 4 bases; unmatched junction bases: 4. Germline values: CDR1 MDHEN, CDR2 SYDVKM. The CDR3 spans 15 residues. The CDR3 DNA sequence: TGTGCCAGCAGTTGGACGGGACAGGGGAATCAGCCCCAGCATTTT. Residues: CASSWTGQGNQPQHF.